The 14 T cell receptor beta chains in this list originate from one sample, sequenced in a study of beta chain features in type 1 diabetes. Study outcomes and limitations: Across all four CD4+ subsets, people with type 1 diabetes showed modestly shorter TCRB CDR3s.

Their antigen targets remain unknown. Since all of the isolated RNA was reverse transcribed, expressed TCRB transcripts were what got sequenced. Repertoires were generated with immunoSEQ multiplex PCR, while TCRdb's copy carries only in-frame clones and drops some. The sample records around 150,000 clones, roughly 60% being singletons. The source material was naive CD4+ T cells from blood. The receptors derive from a young man with type 1 diabetes.

This clone occurred once. The chain uses TRBV9 and TRBJ2-2; D possibly corresponds to TRBD1 (5 bases). CDR1 and CDR2 from the germline V gene are SGDLS and YYNGEE. This CDR3 spans 13 amino acids. Between the trimmed V and J ends, which lost 2 bases and 6 bases, there was a span of 8 bases. The CDR3 nucleotides are TGTGCCAGCAGCGTCCAGGGATCCGGGGAGCTGTTTTTT. This codes for CASSVQGSGELFF.

This clone was seen more than once but under ten times. The chain is built from TRBV14 and TRBJ1-1; D gene unclear. Trimming cost V 3 bases and J 0 bases, with 14 bases left between them. Per germline, CDR1 SGHDN and CDR2 FVKESK. This CDR3 region has 16 residues. The DNA for the CDR3 is TGTGCCAGCAGCCAGTATCAGGTTCGCATGAACACTGAAGCTTTCTTT. Residues: CASSQYQVRMNTEAFF.

This rearrangement joins TRBV29-1 to TRBJ2-4; tentatively, D is TRBD1 (5 bases). The germline gives CDR1 SQVTM, CDR2 ANQGSEA. V was cut by 0 bases and J by 1 base, with 16 bases left in between. The CDR3 consists of 17 residues. This chain's CDR3 is CSVEDLSREGAKNIQYF. The CDR3 DNA follows: TGCAGCGTTGAAGATCTATCCAGGGAAGGGGCCAAAAACATTCAGTACTTC.

The chain combines TRBV2 with TRBJ2-4; D is uncertain. With 3 bases removed from V and 10 bases from J, the gap between germline ends came to 7 bases. Germline values: CDR1 SNHLY, CDR2 FYNNEI. The CDR3 loop spans 11 amino acids. The CDR3 DNA reads TGTGCCAGCAGTGAGGAAGGGATTCAGTACTTC. It yields the protein CASSEEGIQYF.

This chain links TRBV4-3 with TRBJ2-3, with D perhaps matching TRBD1 (5 bases). CDR3 length equals 15 residues. Germline V lookup: CDR1 LGHNA, CDR2 YSLEER. V lost 4 bases, J lost 1 base, and 12 bases lay in between. This chain's CDR3 is CASSRRQSRTDTQYF. CDR3 bases: TGCGCCAGCAGCCGCCGACAGTCGCGCACAGATACGCAGTATTTT.

This clone was counted a single time. The same CDR3 is also encoded by other DNA sequences in this sample. The CDR3: CASSLARVEETQYF. The CDR3 DNA reads TGTGCCAGCAGCTTAGCCAGGGTGGAGGAGACCCAGTACTTC. V gene TRBV13 combines with J gene TRBJ2-5; D is possibly TRBD1 (5 bases). CDR1 and CDR2 from the germline V gene are PRHDT and FYEKMQ (reference sequence). The CDR3 sequence is 14 residues long. V was pared by 1 base and J by 5 bases, with 11 bases between.

This rearrangement joins TRBV30 to TRBJ2-5; D is possibly TRBD2 (5 bases). CDR1 and CDR2 from the germline V gene are GTSNPN and SVGIG (reference sequence). This CDR3 is 15 amino acids long. V lost 1 base to trimming and J lost 5 bases, with 17 bases between them. The CDR3 coding sequence is TGTGCCTGGAGTGACCTTTCCGGGGTTGCGGAGACCCAGTACTTC. Amino acids: CAWSDLSGVAETQYF.

This chain links TRBV19 with TRBJ2-3; 8 bases are a match to TRBD2. From germline, CDR1 is LNHDA and CDR2 SQIVND (reference sequence). Germline trimming cut 7 bases from V and 0 bases from J; bases unmatched to any gene: 6. CDR3 length: 15 residues. Here the CDR3 reads CASTPQRESTDTQYF. CDR3 bases: TGTGCCAGTACCCCTCAGCGGGAGAGCACAGATACGCAGTATTTT.

The chain uses TRBV5-6 and TRBJ1-2; D gene ambiguous. CDR3 length: 13 amino acids. In germline, CDR1 is SGHDT, CDR2 YYEEEE. The ends were cut back, 1 base at V and 8 bases at J, with 12 bases in the middle. This chain's CDR3 is CASSLWAGMGYTF. CDR3 sequence (DNA): TGTGCCAGCAGCTTGTGGGCCGGCATGGGCTACACCTTC.

This chain joins TRBV5-4 and TRBJ2-7; possible D gene TRBD1, 6 bases. The germline V and J ends were trimmed by 3 bases and 5 bases, with 15 bases remaining between them. This CDR3 contains 14 residues. The germline gives CDR1 SGHNT, CDR2 YYREEE (reference sequence). The CDR3 DNA sequence: TGTGCCAGCAGCTCGAAGGACAGCAGCCACGAGCAGTACTTC. Translated, it gives CASSSKDSSHEQYF.

This rearrangement joins TRBV9 to TRBJ1-1; 8 bases line up with TRBD1. Germline CDR1 and CDR2: SGDLS and YYNGEE. V was clipped by 4 bases and J by 4 bases; unmatched bases: 3. This CDR3 has 13 residues. CDR3 loop: CASSQTGGTEAFF. The CDR3 DNA is TGTGCCAGCAGCCAAACAGGGGGCACTGAAGCTTTCTTT.

This rearrangement joins TRBV30 to TRBJ1-1, with 8 nucleotides matching TRBD1. The V gene end was trimmed by 2 bases and the J gene end by 7 bases; junction bases not matched to a gene: 6. Germline-derived CDR1 and CDR2 are GTSNPN and SVGIG (reference sequence). CDR3 length: 13 residues. Here the CDR3 reads CAWSQGASGEAFF. Written as DNA, the CDR3 is TGTGCCTGGAGTCAGGGGGCGAGTGGTGAAGCTTTCTTT.

This chain connects TRBV20-1 to TRBJ2-3, with D unclear. This CDR3 has 11 amino acids. Deletions cut 4 bases from V and 5 bases from J, with 7 bases between. Germline V CDR1 and CDR2: DFQATT, SNEGSKA (reference sequence). The CDR3 loop reads CSATRIDTQYF. For the CDR3, the DNA is TGCAGTGCTACTCGAATAGATACGCAGTATTTT.

This rearrangement joins TRBV19 to TRBJ1-5, with 10 bases aligning to TRBD1. The CDR3 runs to 14 residues. V gave up 7 bases and J gave up 5 bases; unmatched junction bases: 5. The germline V gene encodes CDR1 LNHDA and CDR2 SQIVND (reference sequence). Here the CDR3 reads CASTPGTGDQPQHF. CDR3 nucleotide sequence: TGTGCCAGTACCCCGGGGACAGGGGATCAGCCCCAGCATTTT.